This TCR beta chain was documented in a study of shared clonotypes between healthy human individuals. Study at large: Per-donor plates numbered three CD4 naive, three CD4 memory, two CD8 naive and one CD8 memory.

Method: immunoSEQ multiplex PCR; TCRdb's copy keeps in-frame clones and lacks some. Here the sample spans about 1.5 million clones, around 98% being singletons. CD4+ cells were split into CD45RA+ naive and CD45RA-negative memory subsets. V shed 1 base and J shed 3 bases, with 6 bases lying between them. Germline CDR1 reads SGHAT; CDR2 reads FQNNGV. This CDR3 region has 13 residues. The chain is built from TRBV11-2 and TRBJ1-1; D possibly corresponds to TRBD1 (5 bases). This receptor was taken from a man aged 25 to 40 in good health. Sequences were obtained from naive CD4+ T cells sorted from blood. Subset given: CD45RA+ positively selected. Written as DNA, the CDR3 is TGTGCCAGCAGCTTAGCGGGGGACACTGAAGCTTTCTTT. Its protein is CASSLAGDTEAFF.